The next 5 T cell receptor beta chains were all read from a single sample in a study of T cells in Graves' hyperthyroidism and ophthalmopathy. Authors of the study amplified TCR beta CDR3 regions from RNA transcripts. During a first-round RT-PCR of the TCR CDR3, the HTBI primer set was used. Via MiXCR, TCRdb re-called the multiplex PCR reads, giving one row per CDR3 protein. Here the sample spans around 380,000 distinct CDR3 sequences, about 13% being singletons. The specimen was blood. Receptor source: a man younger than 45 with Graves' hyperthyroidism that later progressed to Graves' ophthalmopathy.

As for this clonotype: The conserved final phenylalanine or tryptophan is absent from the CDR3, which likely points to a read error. The CDR3 nucleotides read TGTGCCAGCAGCCCCAGAGGGACCCCTTACAATGAGCAGTTCTCC. As protein: CASSPRGTPYNEQFS. This sequence joins TRBV3-1 and TRBJ2-1, with D perhaps being TRBD1 or TRBD2 (5 bases each). V was pared by 4 bases and J by 4 bases, with 14 bases between. CDR1 and CDR2 from the germline V gene are LGHDT and YNNKEL (reference sequence). This CDR3 is built from 15 residues.

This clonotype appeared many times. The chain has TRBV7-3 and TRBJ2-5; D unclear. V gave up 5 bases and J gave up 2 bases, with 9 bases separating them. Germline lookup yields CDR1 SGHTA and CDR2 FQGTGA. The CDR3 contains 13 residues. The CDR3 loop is CASSLNPQETQYF. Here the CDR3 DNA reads TGTGCCAGCAGCCTCAATCCTCAAGAGACCCAGTACTTC.

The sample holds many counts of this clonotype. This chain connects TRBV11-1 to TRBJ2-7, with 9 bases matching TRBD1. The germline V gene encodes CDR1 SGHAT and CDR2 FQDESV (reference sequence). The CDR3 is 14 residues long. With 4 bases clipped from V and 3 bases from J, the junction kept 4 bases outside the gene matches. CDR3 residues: CASSYQGQGYEQYF. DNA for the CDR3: TGTGCCAGCAGCTACCAGGGACAGGGCTACGAGCAGTACTTC.

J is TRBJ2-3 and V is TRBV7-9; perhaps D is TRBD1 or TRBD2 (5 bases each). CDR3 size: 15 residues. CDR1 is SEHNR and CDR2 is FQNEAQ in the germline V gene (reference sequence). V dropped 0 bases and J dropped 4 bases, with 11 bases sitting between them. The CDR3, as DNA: TGTGCCAGCAGCTTAGCGGGGGTGGGCGCAGATACGCAGTATTTT. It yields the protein CASSLAGVGADTQYF.

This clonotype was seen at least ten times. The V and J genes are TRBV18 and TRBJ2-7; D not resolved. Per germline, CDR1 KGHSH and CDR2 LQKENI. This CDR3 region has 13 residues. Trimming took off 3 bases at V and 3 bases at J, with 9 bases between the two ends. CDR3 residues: CASSPGGVYEQYF. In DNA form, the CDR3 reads TGTGCCAGCTCACCGGGCGGCGTCTACGAGCAGTACTTC.